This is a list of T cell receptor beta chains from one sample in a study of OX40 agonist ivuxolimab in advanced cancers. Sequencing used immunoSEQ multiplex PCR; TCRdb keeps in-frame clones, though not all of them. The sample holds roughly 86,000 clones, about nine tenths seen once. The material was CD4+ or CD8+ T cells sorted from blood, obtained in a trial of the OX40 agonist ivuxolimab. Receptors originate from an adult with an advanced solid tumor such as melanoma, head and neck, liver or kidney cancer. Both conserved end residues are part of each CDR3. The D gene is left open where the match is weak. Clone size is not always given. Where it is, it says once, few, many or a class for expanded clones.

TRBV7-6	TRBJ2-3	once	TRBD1	TGTGCCAGCAGCTCTTGGACAGGGACCTCAGATACGCAGTATTTT	CASSSWTGTSDTQYF
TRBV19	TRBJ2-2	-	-	TGTGCCAGTAGCCAACTCACTTACTACGGGGAGCTGTTTTTT	CASSQLTYYGELFF
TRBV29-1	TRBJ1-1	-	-	TGCAGCGTAAACACCGGGGCGGACACTGAAGCTTTCTTT	CSVNTGADTEAFF
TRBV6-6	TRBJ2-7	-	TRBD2	TGTGCCAGCAGTTATACTAGCGGCCAAACCGAGCAGTACTTC	CASSYTSGQTEQYF
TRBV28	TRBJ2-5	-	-	TGTGCCAGCAGTTTTAAAGAGACCCAGTACTTC	CASSFKETQYF
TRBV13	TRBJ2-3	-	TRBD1	TGTGCCAGCAGCCTCGGGACAGGGTTGACAGATACGCAGTATTTT	CASSLGTGLTDTQYF
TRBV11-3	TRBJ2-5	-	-	TGTGCCAGCAGCCCGATGGGACAGCGCCCGGGGGCCCAAGAGACCCAGTACTTC	CASSPMGQRPGAQETQYF
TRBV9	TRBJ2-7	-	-	TGTGCCAGCAGCGTAGGGGGGACTCCTAAGTCATACTTC	CASSVGGTPKSYF
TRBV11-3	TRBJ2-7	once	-	TGTGCCAGCAGCTTAGATCCTCGGGGGGCGACCTACGAGCAGTACTTC	CASSLDPRGATYEQYF
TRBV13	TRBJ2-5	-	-	TGTGCCAGCAGCTTCGCCGACCCGGGGACCCAGTACTTC	CASSFADPGTQYF
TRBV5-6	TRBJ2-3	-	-	TGTGCCAGCAGCATCTTTCGGACAGCGACAGATACGCAGTATTTT	CASSIFRTATDTQYF
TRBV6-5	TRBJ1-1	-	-	TGTGCCAGCAGTTGGGGACTCAACACTGAAGCTTTCTTT	CASSWGLNTEAFF
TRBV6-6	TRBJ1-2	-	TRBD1	TGTGCCAGCAGGAATAGGGACAGGGTAGAGGGCTACACCTTC	CASRNRDRVEGYTF
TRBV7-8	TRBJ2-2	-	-	TGTGCCAGCAGCGCTGCAGGAGGGGCTGGCACCGGGGAGCTGTTTTTT	CASSAAGGAGTGELFF
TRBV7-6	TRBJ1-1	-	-	TGTGCCAGCAGCCGATCTAGCGCTGAAGCTTTCTTT	CASSRSSAEAFF
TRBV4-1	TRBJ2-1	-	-	TGCGCCAGCAGCCAAAGGGGACCGGGAGTTACGGGACACAATGAGCAGTTCTTC	CASSQRGPGVTGHNEQFF
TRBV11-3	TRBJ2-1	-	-	TGTGCCAGCAGCTTAGTGGACGTAGCGTACGGTGAGCAGTTCTTC	CASSLVDVAYGEQFF
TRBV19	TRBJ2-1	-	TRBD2	TGTGCCAGCGTCGGACTAGCTTCTCCCCATGAGCAGTTCTTC	CASVGLASPHEQFF
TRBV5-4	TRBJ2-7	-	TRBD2	TGTGCCAGCAGCTTGACTAGCGGGAGGAGCTCCTACGAGCAGTACTTC	CASSLTSGRSSYEQYF
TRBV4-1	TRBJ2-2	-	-	TGCGCCAGCAGCCATCCTCTCAGGGTTGCCGGGGAGCTGTTTTTT	CASSHPLRVAGELFF
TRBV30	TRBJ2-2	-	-	TGTGCCTGGACCGCCGGGGCAGGGGTCACCGGGGAGCTGTTTTTT	CAWTAGAGVTGELFF
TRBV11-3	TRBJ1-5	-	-	TGTGCCAGCAGCTTAGACGAGTGGCAGCCCCAGCATTTT	CASSLDEWQPQHF